This T cell receptor beta chain was recorded in a study of blood T cell repertoires in COVID-19. Whole-study context: The United States, Italy and Spain provided the acute and convalescent COVID-19 samples. In each case, the material was cDNA or gDNA derived from T cells, B-cell-depleted T cells, or PBMCs.

The CDR3 runs to 15 residues. Germline V CDR1 and CDR2: LGHDT, YNNKEL (reference sequence). Trimming took 5 bases from V and 5 from J; bases not matched to a gene: 9. Authors' methods: Scientists estimated how many nucleated cells there were by amplifying reference gene primers. The protocol was immunoSEQ multiplex PCR, while the TCRdb copy is restricted to in-frame clones and leaves out a portion. V, J and clone size are taken as reported in that table, and D and trimming were inferred from the DNA itself. The data hold over 200,000 clones, with 85% to 90% observed a single time. Seattle researchers signed up patients amid active infection and tracked them longitudinally.

The sample comprised peripheral blood. The chain combines TRBV3-1 (or the pseudogene TRBV3-2) with TRBJ2-3, with TRBD2 matching 8 bases. This sequence was found in a young man with COVID-19, enrolled during active disease. CDR3 region: CASSDSGGRGDTQYF. The CDR3 bases are TGTGCCAGCAGCGACAGCGGGGGCAGGGGAGATACGCAGTATTTT.